The clone carrying this T cell receptor (beta chain) has only a few counts. Its cognate antigen is unknown. The sample belongs to a study of post-analysis software for immune sequencing data. Study context: Recorded disease courses covered relapsing-remitting, secondary progressive and progressive-relapsing multiple sclerosis. Some patients had no subtype annotation. Whole-study results and caveats: Samples prepared in the same batch strongly co-clustered by F measure. TRBV segments more frequent in patients than in controls numbered roughly 5 and included TRBV5-6, TRBV5-1 and TRBV20-1. Diversity measured as normalized Chao1 was significantly lower in multiple sclerosis patients than in controls.

The TCR beta cDNA libraries contained unique molecular identifiers. T cells numbering about 0.85 to 11 million yielded cDNA molecules that totaled about 500,000. In TCRdb, the PCR reads were re-called with MiXCR into one record per CDR3 protein. The repertoire holds approximately 730,000 distinct CDR3 sequences, with around 46% as singletons. This CDR3 contains 17 residues. Trimming shortened V by 1 base and J by 6 bases, and 20 bases separated the two germline ends. Germline-derived CDR1 and CDR2 are MNHNS and SASEGT. The clonotype comes from a girl aged 10 to 17 with multiple sclerosis. The V gene is TRBV6-1, the J gene TRBJ2-3; tentatively, D is TRBD2 (7 bases). Material for sequencing was blood. The CDR3 protein is CASSEVAGAGSFDTQYF. The CDR3 DNA is TGTGCCAGCAGTGAAGTGGCGGGGGCAGGGAGTTTTGATACGCAGTATTTT.